Below, one TCR beta chain is given with its context. TCRdb's table, derived via immunoSEQ multiplex PCR, lists solely in-frame clones and lacks some. This table has 700,000 to 750,000 clones, approximately 85% appearing once. These data belong to a study of shared T cell receptors in the human thymus. V was clipped by 1 base and J by 7 bases; unmatched bases: 11. The CDR3 totals 16 residues. CDR1 is SGHTA and CDR2 is FQGNSA in the germline V gene. This sample also belongs to another study, concerning human thymus T cells. This second report adds: Samples came from healthy Finnish infants during open corrective cardiac surgery.

Input material: thymocytes. The chain carries TRBV7-2 and TRBJ2-5; the match to TRBD2 covers 8 bases. This TCR came from a girl in the first two years of life with a congenital heart defect. The CDR3 DNA reads as TGTGCCAGCAGCTTAGGGGGCGGGGGGCCAAGAGGGACCCAGTACTTC. This translates into CASSLGGGGPRGTQYF.